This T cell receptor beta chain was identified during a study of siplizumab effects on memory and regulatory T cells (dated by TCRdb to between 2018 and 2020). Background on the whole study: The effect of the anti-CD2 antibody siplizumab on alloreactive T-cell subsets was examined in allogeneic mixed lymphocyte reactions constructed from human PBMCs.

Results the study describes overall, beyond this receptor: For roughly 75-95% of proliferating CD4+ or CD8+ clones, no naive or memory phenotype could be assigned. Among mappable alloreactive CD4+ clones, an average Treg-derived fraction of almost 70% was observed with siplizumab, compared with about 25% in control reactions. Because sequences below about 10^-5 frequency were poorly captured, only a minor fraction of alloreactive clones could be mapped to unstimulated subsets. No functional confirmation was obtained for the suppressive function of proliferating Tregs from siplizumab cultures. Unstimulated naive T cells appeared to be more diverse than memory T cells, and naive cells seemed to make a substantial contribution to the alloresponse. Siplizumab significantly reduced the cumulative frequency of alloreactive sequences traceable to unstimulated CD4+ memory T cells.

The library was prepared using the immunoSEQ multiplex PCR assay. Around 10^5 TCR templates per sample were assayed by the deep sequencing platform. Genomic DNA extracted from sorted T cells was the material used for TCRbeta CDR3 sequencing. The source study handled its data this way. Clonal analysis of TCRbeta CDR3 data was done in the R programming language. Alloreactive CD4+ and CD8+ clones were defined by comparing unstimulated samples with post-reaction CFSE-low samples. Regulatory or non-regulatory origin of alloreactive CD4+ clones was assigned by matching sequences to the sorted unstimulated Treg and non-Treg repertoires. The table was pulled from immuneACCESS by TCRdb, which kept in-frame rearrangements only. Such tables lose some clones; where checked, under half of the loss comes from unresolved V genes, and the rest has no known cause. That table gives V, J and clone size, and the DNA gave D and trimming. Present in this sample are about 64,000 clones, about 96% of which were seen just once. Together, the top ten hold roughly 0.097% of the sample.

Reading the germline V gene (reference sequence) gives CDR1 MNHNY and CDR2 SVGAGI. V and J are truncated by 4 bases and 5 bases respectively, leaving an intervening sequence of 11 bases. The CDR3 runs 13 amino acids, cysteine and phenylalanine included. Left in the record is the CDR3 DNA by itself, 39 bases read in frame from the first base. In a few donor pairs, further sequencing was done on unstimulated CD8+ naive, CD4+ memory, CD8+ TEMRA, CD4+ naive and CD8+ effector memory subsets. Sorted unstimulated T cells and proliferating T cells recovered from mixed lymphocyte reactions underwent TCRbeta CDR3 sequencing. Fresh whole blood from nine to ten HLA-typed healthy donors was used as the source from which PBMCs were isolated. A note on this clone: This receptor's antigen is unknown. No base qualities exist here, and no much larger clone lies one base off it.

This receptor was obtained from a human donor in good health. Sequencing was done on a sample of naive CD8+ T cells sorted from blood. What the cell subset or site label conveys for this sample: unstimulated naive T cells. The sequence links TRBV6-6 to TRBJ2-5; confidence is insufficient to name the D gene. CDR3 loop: CASSSSSYETQYF. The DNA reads TGTGCCAGCAGTTCCTCTAGTTATGAGACCCAGTACTTC.